This T cell receptor (beta chain) comes out of a study of sequential checkpoint blockade in melanoma. Across the study: Arm A got nivolumab then ipilimumab; arm B the reverse, 1:1. Both treatment sequences were followed by maintenance nivolumab.

This clone was seen just once. Using immunoSEQ multiplex PCR, the repertoire was profiled, and TCRdb retains in-frame clones only, with some absent. The sample consists of about 21,000 clones, approximately 81% of them appearing once. Indicated treatment: randomized to nivolumab then ipilimumab (arm A) or the reverse (arm B). None of the patients previously received DNA-damaging chemotherapy. Live CD3+CD8+ CD19− CD56− cells were sorted from PBMCs. CDR3 length equals 15 residues. Germline V lookup: CDR1 SNHLY, CDR2 FYNNEI. Trimming removed 5 bases from V and 8 bases from J; junction bases left unmatched: 14.

Sequenced material: CD8+ T cells sorted from blood (inferred from file names), taken from a patient given nivolumab and ipilimumab in sequence. The sequence derives from a human donor with melanoma. V and J are TRBV2 and TRBJ1-2, with TRBD1 matching over 7 bases. The CDR3 spells CASSLARGSAEGYTF. CDR3 in DNA: TGTGCCAGCAGTCTGGCCAGGGGGTCGGCTGAGGGCTACACCTTC.